Each of the 14 T cell receptor beta chains below was sequenced from the same sample in a study of T cell responses to AZD1222 COVID-19 vaccine. Some clones are missing from TCRdb's copy, which holds only in-frame ones; the method was immunoSEQ multiplex PCR. The sample holds about 94,000 clones; around 85% are singletons and the top ten take roughly 4.5%. The source material was peripheral blood, sampled 28 days after the second AZD1222 dose. The receptor set was obtained from an adult who received the AZD1222 COVID-19 vaccine.

CDR3 DNA: TGTGCCAGCAGTCGTCTAGCGGGCCACTACGAGCAGTACTTC. It is translated as CASSRLAGHYEQYF. The J gene is TRBJ2-7, the V gene TRBV9; 8 bases agree with TRBD2. V trimming: 5 bases; J trimming: 3 bases; junction bases outside the gene matches: 7. CDR3 length: 14 residues. Germline-derived CDR1 and CDR2 are SGDLS and YYNGEE. Full variable domain (rest looked up from reference TRBV9 and TRBJ2-7): DSGVTQTPKHLITATGQRVTLRCSPRSGDLSVYWYQQSLDQGLQFLIQYYNGEERAKGNILERFSAQQFPDLHSELNLSSLELGDSALYFCASSRLAGHYEQYFGPGTRLTVT.

The gene calls are TRBV6-4 and TRBJ1-6; D gene unclear. Trimming stripped 4 bases from V and 9 bases from J, with 16 bases between. CDR1 is MRHNA and CDR2 is SNTAGT in the germline V gene. The CDR3 runs to 15 residues. The CDR3 DNA follows: TGTGCCAGCAGTGGAGAACGCCCGACGGGTTCACCCCTCCACTTT. Protein: CASSGERPTGSPLHF.

J is TRBJ2-7 and V is TRBV5-6; 11 positions agree with TRBD1. The CDR3 has 16 amino acids. Trimming took 2 bases from V and 4 from J; bases not matched to a gene: 8. Germline V gene lookup returns CDR1 SGHDT and CDR2 YYEEEE. In DNA, the CDR3 is TGTGCCAGCAGCTTTTCGGGGACAGGGGGGACGTACGAGCAGTACTTC. Translation gives CASSFSGTGGTYEQYF.

This chain links TRBV3-1 (or the pseudogene TRBV3-2) with TRBJ2-7, with D uncertain. The CDR3 is made up of 14 amino acids. V shed 2 bases and J shed 0 bases, with 8 bases lying between them. Per the germline V gene, CDR1 is LGHDT and CDR2 is YNNKEL (reference sequence). CDR3 DNA: TGTGCCAGCAGCCAATACGGGCTCTCCTACGAGCAGTACTTC. It is translated as CASSQYGLSYEQYF.

The V call is TRBV19, the J call TRBJ1-2, with D maybe TRBD1 (5 bases). CDR3 length: 14 residues. Trimming left V 5 bases short and J 4 bases short, with 14 bases between. From germline, CDR1 is LNHDA and CDR2 SQIVND (reference sequence). CDR3 DNA sequence: TGTGCCAGTAGTGTCGGTGGGGCGGGCTATGGCTACACCTTC. Translation gives CASSVGGAGYGYTF.

This sequence joins TRBV11-2 and TRBJ2-3, with 7 nucleotides matching TRBD2. Trimming at V came to 5 bases and at J to 9 bases, leaving 14 bases not matched to a gene. The CDR3 contains 15 residues. Per germline, CDR1 SGHAT and CDR2 FQNNGV. The CDR3 region is CASSPTSATKRTQYF. The CDR3 DNA follows: TGTGCCAGCAGCCCCACTAGCGCCACGAAGCGGACGCAGTATTTT.

The rearrangement joins TRBV18 to TRBJ2-5, with D unresolved. The CDR3 has 11 amino acids. With 5 bases removed from V and 1 base from J, the gap between germline ends came to 2 bases. CDR1 and CDR2 (germline): KGHSH, LQKENI. Written as DNA, the CDR3 is TGTGCCAGCTCATCCCAAGAGACCCAGTACTTC. It is translated as CASSSQETQYF.

The J gene is TRBJ1-4, the V gene TRBV19; no definite D call. The CDR3 has 15 amino acids. The germline V gene encodes CDR1 LNHDA and CDR2 SQIVND (reference sequence). The V end lost 0 bases, the J end lost 8 bases, and 13 bases lay between the germline ends. The CDR3 DNA sequence: TGTGCCAGTAGTATAGACCGGGCGGGCCGGGAAAAACTGTTTTTT. Its translation is CASSIDRAGREKLFF. Full variable domain (outside the CDR3, taken from reference TRBV19 and TRBJ1-4): DGGITQSPKYLFRKEGQNVTLSCEQNLNHDAMYWYRQDPGQGLRLIYYSQIVNDFQKGDIAEGYSVSREKKESFPLTVTSAQKNPTAFYLCASSIDRAGREKLFFGSGTQLSVL.

The V gene is TRBV5-1, the J gene TRBJ2-2; weak D call: TRBD2 (6 bases). The CDR3 loop spans 12 amino acids. From germline, CDR1 is SGHRS and CDR2 YFSETQ. The germline V and J ends were trimmed by 4 bases and 8 bases, with 9 bases remaining between them. In nucleotides, the CDR3 is TGCGCCAGCAGCCAGGGACTGGGGGAGCTGTTTTTT. Its protein product is CASSQGLGELFF.

The genes are TRBV9 and TRBJ1-2; D may be TRBD1 (5 bases). The CDR3 consists of 15 residues. V was shortened by 4 bases and J by 3 bases, with 16 bases between the two germline ends. Germline values: CDR1 SGDLS, CDR2 YYNGEE. The CDR3 loop is CASSPRRQTDYGYTF. The CDR3 DNA is TGTGCCAGCAGCCCACGTAGACAGACAGACTATGGCTACACCTTC. The complete variable domain, with remaining parts taken from reference TRBV9 and TRBJ1-2, reads DSGVTQTPKHLITATGQRVTLRCSPRSGDLSVYWYQQSLDQGLQFLIQYYNGEERAKGNILERFSAQQFPDLHSELNLSSLELGDSALYFCASSPRRQTDYGYTFGSGTRLTVV.

The CDR3 coding sequence is TGCGCCAGCAGTGAAAACAATGAGCAGTTCTTC. Translated: CASSENNEQFF. This rearrangement joins TRBV10-2 to TRBJ2-1; D is undetermined. This CDR3 region has 11 residues. Germline-derived CDR1 and CDR2 are WSHSY and SAAADI. The V and J ends lost 3 bases and 5 bases respectively, with 2 bases between them.

The chain recombines TRBV5-1 with TRBJ2-5; 12 bases map to TRBD2. Germline V gives CDR1 SGHRS, CDR2 YFSETQ. Unmatched junction bases numbered 8, after V lost 1 base and J lost 4 bases. The CDR3 sequence is 17 residues long. This CDR3 is CASSLRTSGAGGETQYF. As DNA, the CDR3 is TGCGCCAGCAGCTTGAGGACTAGCGGGGCCGGGGGAGAGACCCAGTACTTC.

The chain couples TRBV6-2 or TRBV6-3 to TRBJ1-1; the D gene is possibly TRBD1 (5 bases). CDR1 is MNHEY, CDR2 SVGEGT, per germline. V was clipped by 4 bases and J by 3 bases, with 15 bases between them. The CDR3 spans 15 residues. The DNA for the CDR3 is TGTGCCAGCAGTTTATTCGGCAGGGCGGACACTGAAGCTTTCTTT. It codes for CASSLFGRADTEAFF.

The chain carries TRBV6-1 and TRBJ2-3, with 10 bases fitting TRBD2. The germline CDR1 and CDR2 sequences are MNHNS and SASEGT. This CDR3 has 14 residues. J was trimmed by 6 bases and V by 2 bases; bases with no gene match: 2. DNA of the CDR3: TGTGCCAGCAGTGAACCGGGACTAGCGGATACGCAGTATTTT. Its translation: CASSEPGLADTQYF.